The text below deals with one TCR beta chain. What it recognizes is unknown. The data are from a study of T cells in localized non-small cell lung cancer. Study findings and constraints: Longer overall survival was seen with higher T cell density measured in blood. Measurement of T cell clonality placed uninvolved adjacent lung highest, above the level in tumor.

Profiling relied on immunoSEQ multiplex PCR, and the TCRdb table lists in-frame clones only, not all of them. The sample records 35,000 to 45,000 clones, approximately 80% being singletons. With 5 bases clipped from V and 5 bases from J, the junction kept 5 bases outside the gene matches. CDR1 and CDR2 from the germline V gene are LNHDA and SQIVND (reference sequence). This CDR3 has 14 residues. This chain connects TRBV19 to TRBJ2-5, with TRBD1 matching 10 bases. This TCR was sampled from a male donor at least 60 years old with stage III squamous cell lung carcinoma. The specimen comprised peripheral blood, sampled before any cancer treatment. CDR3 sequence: CASSSTGGRETQYF. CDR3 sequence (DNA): TGTGCCAGTAGTTCGACAGGGGGCAGGGAGACCCAGTACTTC.